These 10 T cell receptor beta chains share one sample of origin, sequenced in a study of blood T cell repertoires in COVID-19. The data were produced by immunoSEQ multiplex PCR, yet TCRdb's version contains in-frame clones alone and is incomplete. The table has about 200,000 clones, 85% seen once; the top ten hold 0.9% to 0.95%. Sequencing was done on a sample of peripheral blood. Source of these receptors: a man aged 60-69 years with COVID-19, enrolled during active disease.

This clone was counted a single time. This rearrangement joins TRBV30 to TRBJ2-3; TRBD2 aligns across 7 bases. Germline CDR1 is GTSNPN and CDR2 is SVGIG (reference sequence). This CDR3 contains 17 residues. V shed 3 bases, J shed 3 bases, and the junction held 15 bases outside the gene matches. The CDR3 here is CAWRSREPGLLTDTQYF. The CDR3 DNA is TGTGCCTGGAGATCCCGAGAACCGGGACTATTGACAGATACGCAGTATTTT.

The chain combines TRBV5-1 with TRBJ2-7; D may be TRBD2 (6 bases). In germline, CDR1 is SGHRS, CDR2 YFSETQ. The V gene lost 5 bases and the J gene lost 3 bases, with 15 bases spanning the gap. This CDR3 spans 14 amino acids. The CDR3, as DNA: TGCGCCAGCAGGGGGGGAGGCAGCATCTACGAGCAGTACTTC. It yields the protein CASRGGGSIYEQYF.

V and J are TRBV30 and TRBJ1-3; unclear D gene. Trimming pared 2 bases from V and 0 bases from J, leaving 8 bases between. Germline V gene data show CDR1 as GTSNPN and CDR2 as SVGIG (reference sequence). The CDR3 has 14 residues. The CDR3: CAWSKQISGNTIYF. The CDR3 DNA follows: TGTGCCTGGAGTAAACAAATCTCTGGAAACACCATATATTTT.

This chain uses TRBV29-1 with TRBJ2-3, with a possible D match to TRBD2 (5 bases). V lost 4 bases and J lost 4, with 15 bases in between. The CDR3 covers 14 residues. Germline values: CDR1 SQVTM, CDR2 ANQGSEA. CDR3: CSVAGFGAADTQYF. For the CDR3, the DNA is TGCAGCGTTGCGGGGTTTGGCGCCGCAGATACGCAGTATTTT.

The V gene is TRBV19, the J gene TRBJ1-6; D is possibly TRBD1 (5 bases). The CDR3 totals 17 residues. The germline V and J ends were trimmed by 6 bases and 0 bases, with 15 bases remaining between them. The germline CDR1 and CDR2 sequences are LNHDA and SQIVND (reference sequence). The CDR3 DNA sequence: TGTGCCAGTAGGGTTGTACAGGCGAGCTCCTATAATTCACCCCTCCACTTT. Translation gives CASRVVQASSYNSPLHF. Full variable domain (rest looked up from reference TRBV19 and TRBJ1-6): DGGITQSPKYLFRKEGQNVTLSCEQNLNHDAMYWYRQDPGQGLRLIYYSQIVNDFQKGDIAEGYSVSREKKESFPLTVTSAQKNPTAFYLCASRVVQASSYNSPLHFGNGTRLTVT.

The CDR3 region is CASSSYMEGTGHYTF. The CDR3, as DNA: TGTGCCAGCAGCTCCTACATGGAGGGGACAGGACACTACACCTTC. V usage is TRBV7-9 and J usage is TRBJ1-2; the match to TRBD1 covers 8 bases. Germline V lookup: CDR1 SEHNR, CDR2 FQNEAQ (reference sequence). The V and J ends lost 4 bases and 10 bases, in that order; junction bases with no gene match: 14. The CDR3 is made up of 15 amino acids.

The chain carries TRBV6-1 and TRBJ1-5; weak D call: TRBD1 (6 bases). There are 14 residues in the CDR3. Germline V lookup: CDR1 MNHNS, CDR2 SASEGT. Trimming cost V 3 bases and J 7 bases, with 13 bases left between them. The CDR3 sequence: CASSDWGPLQPQHF. The CDR3, as DNA: TGTGCCAGCAGTGATTGGGGGCCGTTACAGCCCCAGCATTTT.

The V and J genes are TRBV10-3 and TRBJ2-1; D not resolved. The CDR3 runs 12 residues. Germline V gene lookup returns CDR1 ENHRY and CDR2 SYGVKD. Trimming took 0 bases from V and 8 from J, leaving 5 bases between them. The DNA for the CDR3 is TGTGCCATCAGTGAGTCTAGAGATGAGCAGTTCTTC. Its protein is CAISESRDEQFF.

This CDR3 is CASSLEQGVWQPQHF. CDR3 DNA sequence: TGTGCCAGCAGCTTAGAACAGGGGGTATGGCAGCCCCAGCATTTT. The rearrangement joins TRBV7-2 to TRBJ1-5; the match to TRBD1 covers 8 bases. Per germline, CDR1 SGHTA and CDR2 FQGNSA. The CDR3 contains 15 residues. With 1 base clipped from V and 7 bases from J, the junction kept 6 bases outside the gene matches.

The chain links TRBV6-5 to TRBJ1-1; D is unclear. The germline V and J ends were trimmed by 4 bases and 2 bases, with 8 bases remaining between them. Germline loops: CDR1 MNHEY, CDR2 SVGAGI. The CDR3 covers 13 residues. The CDR3 nucleotides read TGTGCCAGCAGTTCACAAATCAACACTGAAGCTTTCTTT. Encoded protein: CASSSQINTEAFF.